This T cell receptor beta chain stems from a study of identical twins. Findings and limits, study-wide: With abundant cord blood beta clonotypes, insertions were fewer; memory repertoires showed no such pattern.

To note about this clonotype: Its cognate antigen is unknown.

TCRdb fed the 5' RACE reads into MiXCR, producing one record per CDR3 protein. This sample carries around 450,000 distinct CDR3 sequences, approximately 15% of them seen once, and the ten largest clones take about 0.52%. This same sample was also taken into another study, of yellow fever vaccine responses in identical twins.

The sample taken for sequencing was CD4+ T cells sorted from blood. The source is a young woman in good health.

CDR3 sequence reads: CASSFYAGATTDTQYF. DNA for the CDR3: TGTGCCAGCAGCTTTTACGCGGGAGCTACCACAGATACGCAGTATTTT. The chain joins TRBV5-6 to TRBJ2-3; 7 bases match TRBD2. The CDR3 extends over 16 amino acids. V shed 2 bases, J shed 2 bases, and the junction held 8 bases outside the gene matches. Germline CDR1 is SGHDT and CDR2 is YYEEEE.